The subject of this entry is one TCR beta chain. The antigen is unknown. These data come from a study of OX40 agonist ivuxolimab in advanced cancers. Study-level information: A history of anti-PD-1, anti-PD-L1 or anti-CTLA-4 therapy was acceptable, and 40% to 45% had some.

Study-wide results and limits: Researchers did not determine the expanded peripheral T cells' antigen specificity. Average numbers of expanded clones were greater in CD8+ T cells than in CD4+.

The germline V gene has CDR1 LGHNA and CDR2 YSLEER. This CDR3 has 18 residues. Trimming took 2 bases from V and 0 from J; bases not matched to a gene: 9. Repertoires were generated with immunoSEQ multiplex PCR, while TCRdb's copy carries only in-frame clones and drops some. The profile shows around 62,000 clones, 65% to 90% of them singletons. Here the sequenced sample was CD4+ or CD8+ T cells sorted from blood, taken in a trial of the OX40 agonist ivuxolimab. The rearrangement links TRBV4-3 to TRBJ2-2, with TRBD1 matching over 7 bases. This TCR was sampled from an adult with an advanced solid tumor such as melanoma, head and neck, liver or kidney cancer. CDR3 sequence: CASSQFAGGLTNTGELFF. The DNA for the CDR3 is TGCGCCAGCAGCCAATTTGCAGGGGGTCTTACGAACACCGGGGAGCTGTTTTTT.